Listed here are 12 T cell receptor beta chains from one sample, sequenced in a study of T cells in Graves' hyperthyroidism and ophthalmopathy (dated by TCRdb to between 2019 and 2020). Libraries were constructed by multiplex PCR. The sequencer listed for this sample is Illumina HiSeq 2000. The TCR beta CDR3 regions were amplified from RNA transcripts. The TCR CDR3 was subjected to a first round of RT-PCR using the HTBI primer set and the Qiagen OneStep RT-PCR kit. TCRdb reanalyzed the raw reads on its own, using fastp at Q25 for trimming and MiXCR for clone calling, and kept in-frame beta chains. Rows are unified per CDR3 protein, each entry keeping the most common DNA and genes. The sample table shows about 610,000 distinct CDR3 sequences, and approximately 15% are seen once. The top ten clonotypes cover less than 3.5% of the sample. Sequencing was done on a sample of blood. These receptors all come from a woman aged 40 to 50 with Graves' ophthalmopathy.

This clonotype was counted ten times or more. This chain connects TRBV3-1 to TRBJ2-1; D is perhaps TRBD2 (5 bases). The CDR3 is made up of 15 amino acids. The germline V and J ends were trimmed by 3 bases and 2 bases, with 11 bases remaining between them. Germline V gene lookup returns CDR1 LGHDT and CDR2 YNNKEL (reference sequence). This chain's CDR3 is CASSHERRPYNEQFF. The DNA for the CDR3 is TGTGCCAGCAGCCACGAGCGGCGGCCCTACAATGAGCAGTTCTTC.

Remarks on this clonotype: This may be a read error: a much more frequent sequence differs by one nucleotide. This chain joins TRBV6-2 or TRBV6-3 and TRBJ2-7, with D uncertain. Between the trimmed V and J ends, which lost 7 bases and 0 bases, there was a span of 16 bases. The CDR3 covers 15 residues. Germline lookup yields CDR1 MNHEY and CDR2 SVGEGT. CDR3 nucleotide sequence: TGTGCCAGCAACAACGAAAGGACGGCCTCCTACGAGCAGTACTTC. This gives the protein CASNNERTASYEQYF.

This clonotype was observed at least ten times. The chain is built from TRBV6-1 and TRBJ2-3, with a weak D call TRBD2 (6 bases). Deletions cut 6 bases from V and 3 bases from J, with 22 bases between. Looked up from germline, CDR1 is MNHNS and CDR2 is SASEGT. This CDR3 contains 17 residues. The CDR3 DNA follows: TGTGCCAGCAGGCTGACTGGTAGCGGTAGGGCTACAGATACGCAGTATTTT. Protein: CASRLTGSGRATDTQYF.

For this clonotype: At one end the junction does not follow the germline gene, possibly because of a read error. The V call is TRBV30, the J call TRBJ2-3; 13 nucleotides agree with TRBD2. The germline V gene has CDR1 GTSNPN and CDR2 SVGIG (reference sequence). The CDR3 has 13 residues. CDR3 amino acids: CGWSGTSGVTQYF. The CDR3, as DNA: TGTGGCTGGAGTGGGACTAGCGGGGTTACGCAGTATTTT. The full variable domain, rest sourced from reference TRBV30 and TRBJ2-3, is SQTIHQWPATLVQPVGSPLSLECTVEGTSNPNLYWYRQAAGRGLQLLFYSVGIGQISSEVPQNLSASRPQDRQFILSSKKLLLSDSGFYLCGWSGTSGVTQYFGPGTRLTVL.

The table lists this clonotype with many counts. The chain carries TRBV30 and TRBJ1-5; no clear D gene. Trimming removed 0 bases at V and 6 bases at J, with 21 bases between. The germline V gene has CDR1 GTSNPN and CDR2 SVGIG (reference sequence). The CDR3 runs to 17 residues. CDR3 amino acids: CAWSVGRTGTIGQPQHF. CDR3 bases: TGTGCCTGGAGTGTTGGGCGGACCGGAACAATCGGTCAGCCCCAGCATTTT.

The rearrangement links TRBV6-1 to TRBJ1-1; TRBD1 is a possible D gene (5 bases). Germline-derived CDR1 and CDR2 are MNHNS and SASEGT. The CDR3 has 15 amino acids. V was cut by 6 bases and J by 1 base, with 15 bases left in between. The CDR3: CASSLPLRGNTEAFF. CDR3 nucleotide sequence: TGTGCCAGCAGCCTACCCCTAAGGGGGAACACTGAAGCTTTCTTT.

This clonotype was counted between two and nine times. V and J are TRBV5-1 and TRBJ2-7, with no clear D. Per germline, CDR1 SGHRS and CDR2 YFSETQ. The V end lost 5 bases, the J end lost 4 bases, and 10 bases lay between the germline ends. CDR3 length: 12 residues. CDR3 loop: CASRGDAYEQYF. Written as DNA, the CDR3 is TGCGCCAGCAGAGGAGATGCATACGAGCAGTACTTC.

This clonotype has at least ten counts. The chain has TRBV12-3 or TRBV12-4 and TRBJ2-7; D call uncertain. V lost 3 bases and J 5 bases, leaving 14 bases between the germline ends. This CDR3 region has 14 residues. The CDR3 sequence is CASSFLVGTHEQYF. The CDR3 region has the DNA TGTGCCAGCAGTTTTCTGGTCGGAACGCACGAGCAGTACTTC.

The genes are TRBV20-1 and TRBJ1-2; D call uncertain. The germline V gene encodes CDR1 DFQATT and CDR2 SNEGSKA (reference sequence). There are 13 residues in the CDR3. Trimming left V 5 bases short and J 2 bases short, with 12 bases between. DNA of the CDR3: TGCAGTGCTTGGGGTCAGATAAACTATGGCTACACCTTC. It codes for CSAWGQINYGYTF.

There are many counts of this clonotype. The rearrangement joins TRBV3-1 to TRBJ2-5; perhaps D is TRBD1 or TRBD2 (5 bases each). V lost 0 bases, J lost 0 bases, and 11 bases lay in between. Germline CDR1 and CDR2: LGHDT and YNNKEL (reference sequence). The CDR3 runs 16 residues. The CDR3 DNA reads TGTGCCAGCAGCCAAGATGGGACCCGGTACCAAGAGACCCAGTACTTC. Translating gives CASSQDGTRYQETQYF.

With respect to this clonotype: A single base separates this from a much larger clone, so it may be a read error. The rearrangement joins TRBV20-1 to TRBJ2-7, with 11 bases aligning to TRBD2. The J call is uncertain, as TRBJ2-1 better fits the DNA end. Germline V gene lookup returns CDR1 DFQATT and CDR2 SNEGSKA (reference sequence). The CDR3 extends over 15 amino acids. CDR3 protein: CSARLRTSGPYEQFF. Written as DNA, the CDR3 is TGCAGTGCTAGACTGCGGACTAGCGGGCCATACGAGCAGTTCTTC.

This clonotype turned up a few times. This chain joins TRBV15 and TRBJ1-3; D perhaps matches TRBD1 (6 bases). The CDR3 length is 19 residues. Per the germline V gene, CDR1 is LNHNV and CDR2 is YYDKDF (reference sequence). V lost 2 bases, J lost 0 bases, and 20 bases lay in between. Here the CDR3 reads CATSRYRGSTGLSGNTIYF. As DNA, the CDR3 is TGTGCCACCAGCAGATACCGCGGTTCGACAGGACTCTCTGGAAACACCATATATTTT.